This passage covers 2 T cell receptor beta chains from one sample sequenced in a study of T cells in Graves' hyperthyroidism and ophthalmopathy. TCR beta CDR3 regions were amplified from RNA. The HTBI set primed first-round TCR CDR3 RT-PCR. TCRdb recomputed calls from the multiplex PCR reads with MiXCR, one row per CDR3 protein. The profile shows 500,000 to 600,000 distinct CDR3 sequences, around 46% of them singletons. Material: peripheral blood or thyroid tissue (not recorded which). Receptors originate from an adult woman with Graves' disease, either hyperthyroidism or ophthalmopathy (not recorded which).

This clonotype was recorded only once. This chain connects TRBV10-3 to TRBJ1-1; tentatively, D is TRBD1 (5 bases). CDR1 ENHRY and CDR2 SYGVKD come from the germline V gene. V lost 3 bases and J 3 bases, leaving 17 bases between the germline ends. The CDR3 extends over 16 amino acids. The CDR3 loop reads CAISDTRGVRDTEAFF. CDR3 sequence (DNA): TGTGCCATCAGTGATACTAGGGGCGTGCGGGACACTGAAGCTTTCTTT.

This clonotype was recorded at least ten times. As DNA, the CDR3 is TGCAGTGCTATGACAGTTAACTATGGCTACACCTTC. Encoded protein: CSAMTVNYGYTF. The rearrangement links TRBV20-1 to TRBJ1-2, with D perhaps matching TRBD1 (5 bases). V was pared by 4 bases and J by 1 base, with 7 bases between. Germline CDR1 DFQATT, CDR2 SNEGSKA (reference sequence). CDR3 length: 12 amino acids.